The source of this TCR beta chain is a study of T cell responses to AZD1222 COVID-19 vaccine. Study-level results: Spike-specific TCR breadth and depth grew following two AZD1222 doses. Nearly half of the spike-specific TCRs reportedly recognize variant regions that carry no mutations.

The CDR3 length is 14 residues. Trimming left V 3 bases short and J 5 bases short, with 11 bases between. CDR1 and CDR2 (germline): MDHEN, SYDVKM. The repertoire was sequenced with immunoSEQ multiplex PCR; TCRdb's copy has only in-frame clones and lacks some. The sample carries roughly 120,000 clones, 88% recorded once. To note about this clone: Its antigen is unidentified.

Sequenced here: peripheral blood, sampled on day 0 of AZD1222 vaccination. This rearrangement joins TRBV28 to TRBJ1-5; D is perhaps TRBD1 (6 bases). This receptor was taken from an adult in good health. The CDR3 region is CASSFPNRDQPQHF. CDR3 DNA: TGTGCCAGCAGTTTCCCCAACAGGGATCAGCCCCAGCATTTT.